One and the same sample provided the 12 T cell receptor beta chains below, sequenced in a study of T cells in localized non-small cell lung cancer. TCRdb keeps only in-frame clones here, not all; method: immunoSEQ multiplex PCR. The sample records roughly 40,000 clones, around nine tenths being singletons. The sequencing used peripheral blood, collected before any cancer treatment. These receptors were collected from a man aged 18-55 years with stage I lung adenocarcinoma.

The chain has TRBV11-3 and TRBJ2-5, with D possibly being TRBD1 (6 bases). The CDR3 extends over 15 amino acids. Germline CDR1 and CDR2: SGHNT and YENEEA. V was clipped by 1 base and J by 2 bases, with 11 bases between them. CDR3 nucleotide sequence: TGTGCCAGCAGCTTAGTAACAGGGCGACAAGAGACCCAGTACTTC. It translates to CASSLVTGRQETQYF.

This chain uses TRBV30 with TRBJ1-1; the match to TRBD1 covers 10 bases. The CDR3 contains 12 residues. Germline V lookup: CDR1 GTSNPN, CDR2 SVGIG (reference sequence). V lost 0 bases, J lost 10 bases, and 2 bases stayed unmatched. In DNA, the CDR3 is TGTGCCTGGAGTGTGGACAGGGGGAGAGCTTTCTTT. Encoded protein: CAWSVDRGRAFF.

The chain uses TRBV9 and TRBJ1-2, with 10 bases that match TRBD1. Trimming at V came to 3 bases and at J to 3 bases, leaving 5 bases not matched to a gene. The V gene's germline CDR1 is SGDLS and CDR2 YYNGEE. The CDR3 spans 15 residues. The CDR3: CASSGGTGAYYGYTF. The CDR3 DNA reads TGTGCCAGCAGCGGTGGGACAGGGGCTTACTATGGCTACACCTTC.

The chain joins TRBV4-3 to TRBJ2-7; D call uncertain. Per the germline V gene, CDR1 is LGHNA and CDR2 is YSLEER. The V gene lost 1 base and the J gene lost 0 bases, with 10 bases spanning the gap. CDR3 length equals 15 residues. CDR3 sequence reads: CASSQGHASSYEQYF. The CDR3 DNA sequence: TGCGCCAGCAGCCAAGGTCACGCCAGCTCCTACGAGCAGTACTTC.

There are a few counts of this clone. The chain carries TRBV30 and TRBJ1-6; no clear D gene. Germline loops: CDR1 GTSNPN, CDR2 SVGIG (reference sequence). The CDR3 consists of 11 residues. Trimming stripped 3 bases from V and 8 bases from J, with 5 bases between. The CDR3 DNA follows: TGTGCCTGGAGCCGGGATTCACCCCTCCACTTT. Its translation: CAWSRDSPLHF.

The CDR3 DNA follows: TGTGCCAGCAGCTTCGGTCAGAACAATGAAAAACTGTTTTTT. Translated, it gives CASSFGQNNEKLFF. The V call is TRBV7-9, the J call TRBJ1-4, with D unresolved. Per germline, CDR1 SEHNR and CDR2 FQNEAQ (reference sequence). The CDR3 is 14 amino acids. Trimming took off 3 bases at V and 5 bases at J, with 10 bases between the two ends.

The rearrangement uses TRBV10-3 and TRBJ1-2, with 8 bases lining up with TRBD1. Trimming removed 6 bases from V and 0 bases from J; junction bases left unmatched: 3. There are 14 residues in the CDR3. The V gene's germline CDR1 is ENHRY and CDR2 SYGVKD. CDR3 amino acids: CAIRGQDPNYGYTF. CDR3 sequence (DNA): TGTGCCATCAGGGGACAGGACCCTAACTATGGCTACACCTTC.

The CDR3 DNA is TGTGCCAGCAAGACATTCAGGGGGGCGGACTATGGCTACACCTTC. Translated: CASKTFRGADYGYTF. The chain combines TRBV6-6 with TRBJ1-2; 7 bases agree with TRBD1. This CDR3 spans 15 amino acids. The germline CDR1 and CDR2 sequences are MNHNY and SVGAGI (reference sequence). With 7 bases clipped from V and 3 bases from J, the junction kept 11 bases outside the gene matches.

This chain uses TRBV5-8 with TRBJ1-5; 8 bases fit TRBD1. V trimming: 1 base; J trimming: 4 bases; junction bases outside the gene matches: 4. The CDR3 runs 15 residues. From germline, CDR1 is SGHTS and CDR2 YDEGEE. The CDR3 bases are TGTGCCAGCAGCTTGCGGACAGGGAGGAATCAGCCCCAGCATTTT. Translation: CASSLRTGRNQPQHF.

The V call is TRBV7-9, the J call TRBJ1-5; 9 bases match TRBD1. Trimming removed 5 bases from V and 11 bases from J; junction bases left unmatched: 4. The CDR3 contains 12 residues. Looked up from germline, CDR1 is SEHNR and CDR2 is FQNEAQ (reference sequence). CDR3 in DNA: TGTGCCAGCAGCCCGGACAGGGGAGCCCAGCATTTT. It encodes CASSPDRGAQHF.

This chain joins TRBV11-2 and TRBJ2-7; TRBD1 might be the D (6 bases). Germline-derived CDR1 and CDR2 are SGHAT and FQNNGV. The CDR3 covers 15 residues. V was trimmed by 5 bases and J by 0 bases, leaving 14 bases between them. CDR3 in DNA: TGTGCCAGCAGCGACGAACAGGGCCTCTCCTACGAGCAGTACTTC. Protein: CASSDEQGLSYEQYF.

V usage is TRBV6-1 and J usage is TRBJ1-1; 8 nucleotides agree with TRBD1. The V gene end was trimmed by 5 bases and the J gene end by 5 bases; junction bases not matched to a gene: 7. Germline CDR1 MNHNS, CDR2 SASEGT. This CDR3 has 14 residues. The CDR3 region is CASSPRQGLTEAFF. The CDR3 DNA is TGTGCCAGCAGTCCGCGACAGGGGTTGACTGAAGCTTTCTTT.